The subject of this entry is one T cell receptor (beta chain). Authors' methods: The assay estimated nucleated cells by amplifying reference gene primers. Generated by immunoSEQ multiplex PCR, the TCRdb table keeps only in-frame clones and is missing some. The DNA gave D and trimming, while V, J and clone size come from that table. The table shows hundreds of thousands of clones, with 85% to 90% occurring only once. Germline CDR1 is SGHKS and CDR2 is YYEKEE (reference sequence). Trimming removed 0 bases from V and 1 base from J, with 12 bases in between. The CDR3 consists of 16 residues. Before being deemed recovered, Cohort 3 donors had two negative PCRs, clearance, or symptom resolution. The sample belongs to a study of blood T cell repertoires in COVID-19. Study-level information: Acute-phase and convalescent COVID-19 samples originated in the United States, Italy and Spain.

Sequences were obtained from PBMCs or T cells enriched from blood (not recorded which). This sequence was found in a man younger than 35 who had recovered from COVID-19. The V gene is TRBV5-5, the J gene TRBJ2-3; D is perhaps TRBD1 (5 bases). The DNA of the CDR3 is TGTGCCAGCAGCTTGGGCAGGGCACGGCGCACAGATACGCAGTATTTT. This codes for CASSLGRARRTDTQYF.